The 19 T cell receptor beta chains listed next were all sequenced from one sample in a study of T-cell memory formation after mild COVID-19. TCRdb itself ran the 5' RACE reads through MiXCR, one entry per CDR3 protein. The table has some 160,000 distinct CDR3 sequences, about 28% seen once. Sample: PBMCs or a T cell subset sorted from them (not recorded which). The receptors were sampled from an adult woman who had mild COVID-19 (a few samples of this study predate the infection). Cell type and time point are not known.

V gene TRBV20-1 combines with J gene TRBJ1-1, with 8 bases matching TRBD1. Germline CDR1 reads DFQATT; CDR2 reads SNEGSKA (reference sequence). The CDR3 has 13 amino acids. V was clipped by 6 bases and J by 4 bases; unmatched bases: 7. CDR3 DNA sequence: TGCAGTGCAAGGACAGGGAGCGGCACTGAAGCTTTCTTT. Residues: CSARTGSGTEAFF.

The chain employs TRBV27 and TRBJ1-1; no definite D call. With 6 bases removed from V and 1 base from J, the gap between germline ends came to 6 bases. The CDR3 totals 12 residues. Looked up from germline, CDR1 is MNHEY and CDR2 is SMNVEV (reference sequence). CDR3 protein: CASRWGNTEAFF. CDR3 coding DNA: TGTGCCAGCAGATGGGGGAACACTGAAGCTTTCTTT.

This chain uses TRBV7-3 with TRBJ2-2, with D possibly TRBD2 on 6 matching bases. This CDR3 comprises 18 residues. The V gene lost 2 bases and the J gene lost 0 bases, with 16 bases spanning the gap. The germline gives CDR1 SGHTA, CDR2 FQGTGA. CDR3 amino acids: CASSLRSSVDTNTGELFF. DNA for the CDR3: TGTGCCAGCAGCTTACGGTCTAGCGTGGATACGAACACCGGGGAGCTGTTTTTT. Full variable domain (outside the CDR3, taken from reference TRBV7-3 and TRBJ2-2): GAGVSQTPSNKVTEKGKYVELRCDPISGHTALYWYRQSLGQGPEFLIYFQGTGAADDSGLPNDRFFAVRPEGSVSTLKIQRTERGDSAVYLCASSLRSSVDTNTGELFFGEGSRLTVL.

The chain combines TRBV28 with TRBJ2-7, with D perhaps being TRBD1 or TRBD2 (5 bases each). The V end was cut by 2 bases, the J end by 2 bases, with 13 bases between. The V gene's germline CDR1 is MDHEN and CDR2 SYDVKM. The CDR3 has 15 residues. CDR3: CASSLEGQAPYEQYF. For the CDR3, the DNA is TGTGCCAGCAGTTTAGAGGGGCAGGCACCCTACGAGCAGTACTTC.

The rearrangement links TRBV25-1 to TRBJ2-7; D is unclear. V was trimmed by 2 bases and J by 5 bases, leaving 19 bases between them. The CDR3 has 16 amino acids. CDR1 and CDR2 (germline): MGHDK, SYGVNS. CDR3 residues: CASSEGLDGTLDEQYF. The CDR3 DNA sequence: TGTGCCAGCAGTGAAGGTTTGGACGGCACGCTTGACGAGCAGTACTTC.

This CDR3 reads CASSDGLAGSDTQYF. CDR3 sequence (DNA): TGCGCCAGCAGCGATGGACTAGCGGGATCAGATACGCAGTATTTT. The chain recombines TRBV5-1 with TRBJ2-3; TRBD2 matches at 12 bases. CDR1 is SGHRS and CDR2 is YFSETQ in the germline V gene. CDR3 length: 15 amino acids. The V and J ends lost 4 bases and 4 bases, in that order; junction bases with no gene match: 4.

J is TRBJ1-1 and V is TRBV9, with D maybe TRBD1 (5 bases). This CDR3 spans 16 amino acids. Germline V gives CDR1 SGDLS, CDR2 YYNGEE. V lost 4 bases, J lost 1 base, and 17 bases lay in between. The CDR3 nucleotides are TGTGCCAGCAGCCCTAGGGGCCAGGGAGGGAACACTGAAGCTTTCTTT. Its translation: CASSPRGQGGNTEAFF. The full variable domain, rest sourced from reference TRBV9 and TRBJ1-1, is DSGVTQTPKHLITATGQRVTLRCSPRSGDLSVYWYQQSLDQGLQFLIQYYNGEERAKGNILERFSAQQFPDLHSELNLSSLELGDSALYFCASSPRGQGGNTEAFFGQGTRLTVV.

The chain combines TRBV3-1 with TRBJ2-2; 9 nucleotides align to TRBD2. The V segment lost 0 bases and the J segment 2 bases; nucleotides outside the gene matches: 7. Germline-derived CDR1 and CDR2 are LGHDT and YNNKEL (reference sequence). CDR3 length: 18 amino acids. For the CDR3, the DNA is TGTGCCAGCAGCCAAGATGGCGAGGGACTAGCAAACACCGGGGAGCTGTTTTTT. This translates into CASSQDGEGLANTGELFF. Filled out from reference TRBV3-1 and TRBJ2-2, the complete variable domain reads DTAVSQTPKYLVTQMGNDKSIKCEQNLGHDTMYWYKQDSKKFLKIMFSYNNKELIINETVPNRFSPKSPDKAHLNLHINSLELGDSAVYFCASSQDGEGLANTGELFFGEGSRLTVL.

This clonotype has just a few counts. The rearrangement links TRBV12-3 or TRBV12-4 to TRBJ2-7; no definite D call. The CDR3 has 12 amino acids. Between the trimmed V and J ends, which lost 4 bases and 0 bases, there was a span of 4 bases. CDR3: CASSSASYEQYF. The DNA of the CDR3 is TGTGCCAGCAGTTCCGCCTCCTACGAGCAGTACTTC.

This sequence joins TRBV6-6 and TRBJ2-3, with 16 nucleotides matching TRBD2. The V segment lost 5 bases and the J segment 1 base; nucleotides outside the gene matches: 3. CDR3 length: 17 amino acids. Per the germline V gene, CDR1 is MNHNY and CDR2 is SVGAGI (reference sequence). The CDR3 is CASSTGTSGGGTDTQYF. As DNA, the CDR3 is TGTGCCAGCAGTACAGGGACTAGCGGGGGGGGCACAGATACGCAGTATTTT.

This clonotype was seen only a few times. The chain joins TRBV21-1 to TRBJ2-7. TRBV21-1 is a documented pseudogene. The CDR3 has 10 residues. The CDR3 reads CASISYEQYF. The CDR3 DNA follows: TGTGCCAGTATTTCCTACGAGCAGTACTTC.

This clonotype was found many times. The chain joins TRBV20-1 to TRBJ2-1; the match to TRBD2 covers 12 bases. V gave up 1 base and J gave up 6 bases; unmatched junction bases: 7. Germline V gene sequence: CDR1 DFQATT, CDR2 SNEGSKA (reference sequence). The CDR3 covers 16 residues. The CDR3 loop reads CSARAASGRAGNEQFF. The CDR3 region has the DNA TGCAGTGCTAGAGCGGCTAGCGGGAGGGCGGGCAATGAGCAGTTCTTC.

This chain links TRBV5-1 with TRBJ2-5; TRBD2 matches 11 bases. Germline trimming cut 0 bases from V and 6 bases from J; bases unmatched to any gene: 13. The germline V gene encodes CDR1 SGHRS and CDR2 YFSETQ. This CDR3 is built from 18 residues. The CDR3 DNA reads as TGCGCCAGCAGCTTGGTTGGGCTAGCGGGGGGCCCGTCCCAGACCCAGTACTTC. Translated: CASSLVGLAGGPSQTQYF.

This clonotype was counted a few times. The chain carries TRBV5-1 and TRBJ2-5, with TRBD1 as a possible D gene (5 bases). From germline, CDR1 is SGHRS and CDR2 YFSETQ. This CDR3 is built from 15 residues. The ends were cut back, 7 bases at V and 8 bases at J, with 24 bases in the middle. CDR3 loop: CASGEGKDSRGTQYF. In DNA form, the CDR3 reads TGCGCCAGCGGAGAAGGGAAAGACAGCCGCGGAACCCAGTACTTC.

V is TRBV24-1 and J is TRBJ2-7, with D possibly matching TRBD2 (6 bases). The CDR3 sequence is 15 residues long. V lost 6 bases and J lost 5, with 19 bases in between. Germline V gene data show CDR1 as KGHDR and CDR2 as SFDVKD. CDR3 sequence (DNA): TGTGCCACCAGTCATCCCGGACCCGGGGGTAACGAGCAGTACTTC. It is translated as CATSHPGPGGNEQYF.

This clonotype was detected only a few times. The chain combines TRBV20-1 with TRBJ1-1; the D gene is possibly TRBD1 (5 bases). CDR1 and CDR2 from the germline V gene are DFQATT and SNEGSKA (reference sequence). V lost 1 base to trimming and J lost 5 bases, with 8 bases between them. This CDR3 is built from 12 residues. CDR3 bases: TGCAGTGCTAGAGCAGGGAGGACTGAAGCTTTCTTT. Residues: CSARAGRTEAFF.

Only a few counts were recorded for this clonotype. This chain uses TRBV15 with TRBJ2-5; TRBD1 might be the D (6 bases). This CDR3 contains 15 residues. Germline CDR1 and CDR2: LNHNV and YYDKDF (reference sequence). The V and J ends lost 3 bases and 3 bases respectively, with 14 bases between them. The CDR3 sequence: CATSSQDSPKETQYF. DNA for the CDR3: TGTGCCACCAGCAGTCAGGACAGCCCAAAAGAGACCCAGTACTTC.

This chain joins TRBV12-3 or TRBV12-4 and TRBJ1-5, with D hard to call. The V gene lost 3 bases and the J gene lost 2 bases, with 11 bases spanning the gap. The CDR3 loop spans 15 amino acids. CDR3 bases: TGTGCCAGCAGTTTCTTAGGTTCTGGCAATCAGCCCCAGCATTTT. Translated: CASSFLGSGNQPQHF.

This clonotype showed up just a few times. This sequence joins TRBV10-3 and TRBJ2-3, with 8 bases identical to TRBD2. The CDR3 has 16 amino acids. Looked up from germline, CDR1 is ENHRY and CDR2 is SYGVKD. V lost 0 bases to trimming and J lost 6 bases; unmatched junction nucleotides: 8. The CDR3 coding sequence is TGTGCCATCAGTGAGTCGACCGGGGGGGCCGCGGATACGCAGTATTTT. Translated, it gives CAISESTGGAADTQYF.